The 19 T cell receptor beta chains below all came from one sample that was sequenced in a study of blood T cell repertoires in COVID-19. The assay was immunoSEQ multiplex PCR, and TCRdb's table has in-frame clones only and misses some. The top ten clones hold about 3% of a sample with around 300,000 clones, roughly 89% of them seen once. The sample taken for sequencing was peripheral blood. These TCRs come from a woman aged 30 to 39 with active or convalescent COVID-19.

The rearrangement uses TRBV28 and TRBJ1-2; D unclear. Germline CDR1 MDHEN, CDR2 SYDVKM. The CDR3 runs to 12 residues. The V end was cut by 11 bases, the J end by 0 bases, with 10 bases between. The DNA for the CDR3 is TGTGCCTCTGCGGCGGCTAACTATGGCTACACCTTC. Translated, it gives CASAAANYGYTF.

CDR3 nucleotides: TGTGCCAGCAGCCTGGGGAGGGGAAGGGACACTGAAGCTTTCTTT. This sequence encodes CASSLGRGRDTEAFF. The V and J genes are TRBV11-3 and TRBJ1-1; a possible D gene is TRBD1 (5 bases). This CDR3 spans 15 amino acids. Germline V CDR1 and CDR2: SGHNT, YENEEA. With 5 bases removed from V and 3 bases from J, the gap between germline ends came to 16 bases.

This sequence joins TRBV5-1 and TRBJ2-3, with D tentatively TRBD2 (6 bases). CDR1 and CDR2 (germline): SGHRS, YFSETQ. The CDR3 extends over 15 amino acids. Trimming stripped 7 bases from V and 2 bases from J, with 17 bases between. The CDR3 DNA reads TGCGCCAGCCGAAATAGCGGCGAGACCACAGATACGCAGTATTTT. As protein: CASRNSGETTDTQYF.

In this sample, this clone turned up once. The V and J genes are TRBV4-2 and TRBJ2-3; D possibly corresponds to TRBD2 (5 bases). V was shortened by 4 bases and J by 1 base, with 18 bases between the two germline ends. The CDR3 contains 17 residues. Germline CDR1 and CDR2: LGHNA and YNFKEQ. As DNA, the CDR3 is TGTGCCAGCAGCCCCGAAGGAGGAGGTTCTGGCACAGATACGCAGTATTTT. It specifies CASSPEGGGSGTDTQYF.

The V gene is TRBV7-2, the J gene TRBJ2-7; TRBD1 matches 10 bases. The CDR3 is made up of 15 amino acids. The trim removed 5 bases at V and 2 bases at J, leaving 6 bases unmatched. Looked up from germline, CDR1 is SGHTA and CDR2 is FQGNSA. CDR3 residues: CASSQGTGATYEQYF. The DNA of the CDR3 is TGTGCCAGCAGCCAAGGGACAGGGGCGACCTACGAGCAGTACTTC.

V and J are TRBV7-3 and TRBJ1-2, with TRBD1 matching 9 bases. The V and J ends lost 0 bases and 8 bases, in that order; junction bases with no gene match: 10. This CDR3 spans 16 amino acids. Looked up from germline, CDR1 is SGHTA and CDR2 is FQGTGA. CDR3 sequence reads: CASSLTREQGARGYTF. For the CDR3, the DNA is TGTGCCAGCAGCTTAACGAGGGAACAGGGGGCGCGGGGCTACACCTTC.

The chain carries TRBV7-2 and TRBJ1-6, with D perhaps matching TRBD1 (5 bases). Germline V gene sequence: CDR1 SGHTA, CDR2 FQGNSA. V gave up 3 bases and J gave up 8 bases, with 11 bases separating them. The CDR3 is 14 residues long. CDR3: CASSFGGKDSPLHF. The CDR3 DNA follows: TGTGCCAGCAGCTTTGGGGGGAAGGATTCACCCCTCCACTTT.

The chain links TRBV19 to TRBJ2-2; TRBD1 matches at 7 bases. CDR3 size: 16 residues. In germline, CDR1 is LNHDA, CDR2 SQIVND (reference sequence). With 5 bases clipped from V and 4 bases from J, the junction kept 10 bases outside the gene matches. CDR3 nucleotides: TGTGCCAGTAGTTCTATAGGGGGCGCCGGCACCGGGGAGCTGTTTTTT. Translating it yields CASSSIGGAGTGELFF.

J is TRBJ2-5 and V is TRBV28, with 13 bases identical to TRBD2. This CDR3 has 17 amino acids. With V trimmed by 2 bases and J by 2 bases, 5 bases remained unmatched. Germline lookup yields CDR1 MDHEN and CDR2 SYDVKM. This chain's CDR3 is CASSLGGTSGVQETQYF. CDR3 coding DNA: TGTGCCAGCAGTTTAGGGGGGACTAGCGGGGTTCAAGAGACCCAGTACTTC.

The V and J genes are TRBV7-6 and TRBJ1-3; D is uncertain. Trimming pared 5 bases from V and 3 bases from J, leaving 8 bases between. Looked up from germline, CDR1 is SGHVS and CDR2 is FNYEAQ. This CDR3 is 13 amino acids long. Here the CDR3 DNA reads TGTGCCAGCAGCAATCGGGTTGGAAACACCATATATTTT. It translates to CASSNRVGNTIYF.

For this clone: Other DNA sequences from this sample encode an identical CDR3 as well. The chain employs TRBV24-1 and TRBJ2-5; D is perhaps TRBD2 (6 bases). The germline V gene has CDR1 KGHDR and CDR2 SFDVKD. Between the trimmed V and J ends, which lost 3 bases and 5 bases, there was a span of 12 bases. The CDR3 covers 14 residues. The DNA for the CDR3 is TGTGCCACCAGTGATCCCGGGGGACGGGAGACCCAGTACTTC. It yields the protein CATSDPGGRETQYF.

V gene TRBV12-3 or TRBV12-4 combines with J gene TRBJ2-7; D not certain. Deletions cut 5 bases from V and 2 bases from J, with 10 bases between. This CDR3 region has 13 residues. The CDR3 region is CASSTGEAYEQYF. As DNA, the CDR3 is TGTGCCAGCAGTACGGGTGAGGCCTACGAGCAGTACTTC.

V usage is TRBV5-1 and J usage is TRBJ1-6; D is perhaps TRBD1 (6 bases). This CDR3 region has 17 residues. The germline V gene has CDR1 SGHRS and CDR2 YFSETQ. V lost 5 bases and J lost 0, with 15 bases in between. The CDR3: CASSSDSSSSYNSPLHF. The CDR3 DNA sequence: TGCGCCAGCAGTTCGGACAGTTCGAGCTCCTATAATTCACCCCTCCACTTT.

The rearrangement uses TRBV3-1 (or the pseudogene TRBV3-2) and TRBJ2-7; D is undetermined. CDR3 length equals 14 residues. The ends were cut back, 1 base at V and 6 bases at J, with 13 bases in the middle. The V gene's germline CDR1 is LGHDT and CDR2 YNNKEL (reference sequence). The CDR3 DNA reads TGTGCCAGCAGCCAAGTTCAACCAACCGGCGAGCAGTACTTC. This encodes CASSQVQPTGEQYF.

V gene TRBV21-1 combines with J gene TRBJ1-5; the DNA was not compared with TRBD1, the D call given in the table. TRBV21-1 is flagged as a pseudogene. CDR3 size: 15 residues. CDR3 residues: CASNPEQVRNQPQHF. CDR3 DNA: TGTGCCAGCAACCCGGAACAGGTCCGGAATCAGCCCCAGCATTTT.

This clone was observed a single time. This rearrangement joins TRBV18 to TRBJ2-7; TRBD1 is a possible D gene (5 bases). Trimming took off 3 bases at V and 1 base at J, with 10 bases between the two ends. Germline assignment: CDR1 KGHSH and CDR2 LQKENI. The CDR3 runs 14 residues. The CDR3 DNA is TGTGCCAGCTCACCTGACAGAACTTCCTACGAGCAGTACTTC. This codes for CASSPDRTSYEQYF.

The table lists this clone with a few counts. The V and J genes are TRBV14 and TRBJ1-5, with 9 bases matching TRBD1. J lost 5 bases, V lost 1 base, and 3 bases had no gene match. The germline V gene has CDR1 SGHDN and CDR2 FVKESK. The CDR3 runs 15 residues. The CDR3 DNA is TGTGCCAGCAGCCAAGTTGACAGGGGGGATCAGCCCCAGCATTTT. Translated: CASSQVDRGDQPQHF.

The chain couples TRBV13 to TRBJ2-5, with 8 bases identical to TRBD1. The CDR3 loop spans 13 amino acids. V lost 5 bases, J lost 4 bases, and 3 bases stayed unmatched. Per the germline V gene, CDR1 is PRHDT and CDR2 is FYEKMQ (reference sequence). The CDR3 reads CASSRTGGETQYF. DNA for the CDR3: TGTGCCAGCAGCCGTACAGGGGGAGAGACCCAGTACTTC.

This clone came up a few times. The V gene is TRBV7-3, the J gene TRBJ1-2; TRBD1 might be the D (6 bases). The CDR3 runs 16 residues. The germline V gene encodes CDR1 SGHTA and CDR2 FQGTGA. Deletions cut 1 base from V and 0 bases from J, with 12 bases between. CDR3 nucleotides: TGTGCCAGCAGCTTAAATGGGGGCCTAGCTAACTATGGCTACACCTTC. Translation gives CASSLNGGLANYGYTF. Full variable domain (outside the CDR3, taken from reference TRBV7-3 and TRBJ1-2): GAGVSQTPSNKVTEKGKYVELRCDPISGHTALYWYRQSLGQGPEFLIYFQGTGAADDSGLPNDRFFAVRPEGSVSTLKIQRTERGDSAVYLCASSLNGGLANYGYTFGSGTRLTVV.